Following are 8 T cell receptor beta chains from one sample sequenced in a study of T cell responses to AZD1222 COVID-19 vaccine. Clones were sequenced by immunoSEQ multiplex PCR, and TCRdb holds only the in-frame ones, with some missing. Here the sample spans 200,000 to 300,000 clones, over 90% being singletons. Sequencing used peripheral blood, obtained on day 0 of AZD1222 vaccination. Receptor source: an adult in good health.

This rearrangement joins TRBV5-1 to TRBJ2-1; 9 nucleotides line up with TRBD2. The CDR3 spans 16 residues. The V and J ends lost 0 bases and 4 bases, in that order; junction bases with no gene match: 5. Germline assignment: CDR1 SGHRS and CDR2 YFSETQ. The DNA of the CDR3 is TGCGCCAGCAGCTTGGGTGGTAGCGGGGGATACAATGAGCAGTTCTTC. Translation gives CASSLGGSGGYNEQFF.

V is TRBV11-2 and J is TRBJ2-7; TRBD2 agrees at 8 bases. The junction had 9 bases not matched to a gene; V was cut back by 6 bases and J by 2 bases. CDR1 and CDR2 from the germline V gene are SGHAT and FQNNGV. The CDR3 runs to 15 residues. The CDR3 nucleotides read TGTGCCAGCAGAAGGGCAGGGACTAGGACCTACGAGCAGTACTTC. It yields the protein CASRRAGTRTYEQYF.

This clone showed up just a few times. The sample carries other DNA sequences with the same CDR3. The J gene is TRBJ1-1, the V gene TRBV2; D possibly corresponds to TRBD1 (5 bases). The germline V and J ends were trimmed by 6 bases and 2 bases, with 10 bases remaining between them. The CDR3 contains 13 residues. In germline, CDR1 is SNHLY, CDR2 FYNNEI. The CDR3 region is CASRVTVNTEAFF. In DNA form, the CDR3 reads TGTGCCAGCAGGGTGACAGTAAACACTGAAGCTTTCTTT.

The chain couples TRBV2 to TRBJ2-2, with D perhaps matching TRBD1 or TRBD2 (6 bases each). This CDR3 has 14 amino acids. The germline V and J ends were trimmed by 6 bases and 7 bases, with 15 bases remaining between them. CDR1 is SNHLY, CDR2 FYNNEI, per germline. The chain's CDR3 is CASSADRGHGELFF. CDR3 DNA: TGTGCCAGCAGCGCCGACCGGGGGCACGGGGAGCTGTTTTTT.

This chain connects TRBV15 to TRBJ2-5, with 7 bases fitting TRBD1. CDR1 and CDR2 from the germline V gene are LNHNV and YYDKDF (reference sequence). After removal of 6 bases from V and 5 bases from J, the junction contained 9 bases not matched to a gene. The length of the CDR3 is 14 residues. The CDR3 sequence: CATRNKGALETQYF. The CDR3 coding sequence is TGTGCCACCAGAAATAAGGGGGCACTGGAGACCCAGTACTTC.

V gene TRBV5-1 combines with J gene TRBJ1-2, with 7 positions matching TRBD1. The CDR3 loop spans 14 amino acids. V lost 4 bases and J lost 8; bases outside the gene matches: 11. Per the germline V gene, CDR1 is SGHRS and CDR2 is YFSETQ. CDR3: CASSPRGQGDGYTF. CDR3 sequence (DNA): TGCGCCAGCAGCCCCCGCGGGCAGGGGGACGGCTACACCTTC.

The chain links TRBV30 to TRBJ2-2; D is unresolved. V lost 2 bases and J lost 7, with 8 bases in between. Germline values: CDR1 GTSNPN, CDR2 SVGIG (reference sequence). CDR3 size: 12 residues. The CDR3 DNA reads TGTGCCTGGAGTCTCCTGGGCGGGGAGCTGTTTTTT. It codes for CAWSLLGGELFF.

This rearrangement joins TRBV11-3 to TRBJ2-3; D is uncertain. Germline values: CDR1 SGHNT, CDR2 YENEEA. This CDR3 is 13 amino acids long. V lost 5 bases to trimming and J lost 1 base, with 7 bases between them. The CDR3 DNA is TGTGCCAGCAGCGGGCAGGGCACAGATACGCAGTATTTT. Translating gives CASSGQGTDTQYF.